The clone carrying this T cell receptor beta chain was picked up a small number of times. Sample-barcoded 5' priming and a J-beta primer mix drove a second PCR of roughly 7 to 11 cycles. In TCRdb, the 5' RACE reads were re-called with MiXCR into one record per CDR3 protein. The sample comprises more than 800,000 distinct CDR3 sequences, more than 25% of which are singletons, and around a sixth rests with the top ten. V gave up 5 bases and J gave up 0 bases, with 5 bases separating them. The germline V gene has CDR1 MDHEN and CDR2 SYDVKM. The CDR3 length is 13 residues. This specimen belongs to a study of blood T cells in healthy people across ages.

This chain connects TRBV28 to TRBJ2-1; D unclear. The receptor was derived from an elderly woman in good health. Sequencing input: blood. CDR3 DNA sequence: TGTGCCAGCAGTGTGATCTCCTACAATGAGCAGTTCTTC. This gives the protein CASSVISYNEQFF.